The entry that follows covers one T cell receptor (beta chain) sequence. Authors' analysis steps: Nucleated cell counts were estimated from reference gene primer amplification. Generated by immunoSEQ multiplex PCR, the TCRdb table keeps only in-frame clones and is missing some. V and J calls and clone size follow that table, whereas D and trimming were derived from the DNA. The sample has 150,000 to 200,000 clones; 70% to 85% are singletons. The germline V gene encodes CDR1 SGHDT and CDR2 YYEEEE. This CDR3 comprises 17 residues. Deletions cut 5 bases from V and 0 bases from J, with 17 bases between. Participant-reported clinical history was the basis for cohort assignment. This entry is derived from a study of blood T cell repertoires in COVID-19. Study at large: T cells, B-cell-depleted T cells, or PBMCs provided the cDNA or gDNA that served as material.

The rearrangement joins TRBV5-6 to TRBJ2-2, with a tentative D call TRBD2 (5 bases). The TCR was taken from a man in his forties or fifties who had recovered from COVID-19. The material sequenced was PBMCs or T cells enriched from blood (not recorded which). The CDR3 spells CASRRVAQPSNTGELFF. CDR3 coding DNA: TGTGCCAGCAGGAGGGTGGCCCAGCCATCGAACACCGGGGAGCTGTTTTTT.